The entry that follows covers one TCR beta chain sequence. Antigen: not known. The data stem from a study of shared clonotypes between healthy human individuals. The CDR3 spans 13 residues. Per germline, CDR1 MDHEN and CDR2 SYDVKM. Trimming left V 5 bases short and J 4 bases short, with 9 bases between. Naive CD45RA+ and memory CD45RA-negative subsets were split from CD4+ cells. Findings of the study overall: Generally, naive subsets (rather than memory subsets) showed larger estimated richness.

Here immunoSEQ multiplex PCR was the method, and the copy in TCRdb shows in-frame clones only, minus some. The sample carries 2 million to 3 million clones, 80% to 95% recorded once. Sequenced material: naive CD4+ T cells from PBMCs. The subset: CD45RA+ positively selected. V is TRBV28 and J is TRBJ1-3; D is unclear. This TCR derives from a man between 18 and 35 years old in good health. Some clones in this sample may be carry-over from other donors' samples. The CDR3 is CASSAIGGNTIYF. DNA for the CDR3: TGTGCCAGCAGTGCCATTGGGGGAAACACCATATATTTT.